This T cell receptor (beta chain) emerged from a study of T cells in Graves' hyperthyroidism and ophthalmopathy. RNA transcripts served as the template for amplifying TCR beta CDR3 regions. When the TCR CDR3 underwent first-round RT-PCR, the HTBI primer set was used. TCRdb independently ran MiXCR on the multiplex PCR reads; one entry per CDR3 protein. The data hold 200,000 to 300,000 distinct CDR3 sequences, with approximately 23% observed a single time. V trimming: 5 bases; J trimming: 3 bases; junction bases outside the gene matches: 7. There are 15 residues in the CDR3. The clonotype comes from a woman aged 40 to 55 with Graves' ophthalmopathy. The chain is built from TRBV12-3 or TRBV12-4 and TRBJ2-7; 10 bases are shared with TRBD2. The sequenced sample was blood. This CDR3 reads CASSLRGLASYEQYF. The CDR3 DNA sequence: TGTGCCAGCAGTCTCCGGGGACTAGCGAGCTACGAGCAGTACTTC.